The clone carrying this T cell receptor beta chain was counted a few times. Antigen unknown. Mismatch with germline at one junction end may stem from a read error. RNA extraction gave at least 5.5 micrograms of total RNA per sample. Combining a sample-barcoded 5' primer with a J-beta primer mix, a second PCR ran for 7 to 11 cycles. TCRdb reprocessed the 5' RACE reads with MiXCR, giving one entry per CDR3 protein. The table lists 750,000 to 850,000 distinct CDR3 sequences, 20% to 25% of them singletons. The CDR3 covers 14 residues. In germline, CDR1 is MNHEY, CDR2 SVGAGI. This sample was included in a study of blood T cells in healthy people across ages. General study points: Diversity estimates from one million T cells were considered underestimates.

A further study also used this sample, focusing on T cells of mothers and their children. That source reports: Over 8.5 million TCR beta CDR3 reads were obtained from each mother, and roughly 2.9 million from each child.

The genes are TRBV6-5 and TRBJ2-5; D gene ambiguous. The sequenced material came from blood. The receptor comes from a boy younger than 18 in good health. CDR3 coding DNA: TGTGCCAGCAGTTACTCGAAAGGCCTAGGTTTCACGTTCTTC. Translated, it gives CASSYSKGLGFTFF.